Below, 21 T cell receptor beta chains from the same sample are listed, as sequenced in a study of blood T cell repertoires in COVID-19. Profiled with immunoSEQ multiplex PCR; TCRdb holds only in-frame clones, not every one. The sample gives about 99,000 clones, roughly nine tenths of which show up once; 3.1% is in the top ten. Sequenced sample: peripheral blood. The receptors were gathered from a man aged 45-65 years in a cohort sampled during active COVID-19.

The chain combines TRBV2 with TRBJ2-7; D remains unclear. CDR3 length: 14 residues. Trimming removed 5 bases at V and 6 bases at J, with 17 bases between. Germline values: CDR1 SNHLY, CDR2 FYNNEI. The DNA of the CDR3 is TGTGCCAGCAGTAGTGAGGTTCCGACGGGCGAGCAGTACTTC. This codes for CASSSEVPTGEQYF.

The rearrangement uses TRBV6-5 and TRBJ1-5; a possible D gene is TRBD1 (5 bases). The CDR3 runs 13 residues. The V gene lost 5 bases and the J gene lost 3 bases, with 8 bases spanning the gap. CDR1 is MNHEY and CDR2 is SVGAGI in the germline V gene. The CDR3 region has the DNA TGTGCCAGCAGTAGACAGATCAATCAGCCCCAGCATTTT. Its translation: CASSRQINQPQHF.

The rearrangement uses TRBV6-5 and TRBJ2-1; D possibly corresponds to TRBD2 (5 bases). The V gene's germline CDR1 is MNHEY and CDR2 SVGAGI. V was pared by 6 bases and J by 3 bases, with 15 bases between. The CDR3 has 15 residues. The CDR3 is CASSLRADGYNEQFF. The CDR3, as DNA: TGTGCCAGCAGCCTCAGAGCGGACGGCTACAATGAGCAGTTCTTC.

The V gene is TRBV5-1, the J gene TRBJ2-3; D remains ambiguous. CDR1 and CDR2 (germline): SGHRS, YFSETQ. Trimming cost V 4 bases and J 0 bases, with 9 bases left between them. The CDR3 contains 14 residues. The CDR3, as DNA: TGCGCCAGCAGCCCTCCCGGTAGCACAGATACGCAGTATTTT. Translating gives CASSPPGSTDTQYF.

The DNA of the CDR3 is TGTGCCAGCAGTCCCCAAAACTCCGACTCACCGGGACAGGGATCCGAGCAGTACTTC. Protein sequence: CASSPQNSDSPGQGSEQYF. The chain joins TRBV6-6 to TRBJ2-7, with 9 nucleotides matching TRBD1. Germline CDR1 reads MNHNY; CDR2 reads SVGAGI (reference sequence). Trimming removed 5 bases from V and 6 bases from J; junction bases left unmatched: 23. The CDR3 covers 19 residues.

This clone showed up just once. The chain recombines TRBV19 with TRBJ2-5; 13 positions agree with TRBD2. Germline-derived CDR1 and CDR2 are LNHDA and SQIVND (reference sequence). The V and J ends lost 5 bases and 5 bases, in that order; junction bases with no gene match: 5. This CDR3 comprises 15 residues. In nucleotides, the CDR3 is TGTGCCAGTAGTCAACTAGCGGGGGGGTCGGAGACCCAGTACTTC. This gives the protein CASSQLAGGSETQYF.

The gene calls are TRBV7-8 and TRBJ1-2; no reliable D call. The CDR3 runs 15 residues. V lost 2 bases and J 6 bases, leaving 16 bases between the germline ends. CDR1 SGHVS and CDR2 FQNEAQ come from the germline V gene. The CDR3 reads CASSLLTVNLDGYTF. CDR3 coding DNA: TGTGCCAGCAGCTTACTAACGGTGAATCTCGATGGCTACACCTTC.

The chain combines TRBV2 with TRBJ1-5, with D perhaps TRBD1 (6 bases). Germline assignment: CDR1 SNHLY and CDR2 FYNNEI. The CDR3 extends over 13 amino acids. V shed 4 bases and J shed 7 bases, with 11 bases lying between them. The CDR3 DNA follows: TGTGCCAGCAGTGCACAGGGCGGCCAGCCCCAGCATTTT. Encoded protein: CASSAQGGQPQHF.

The rearrangement links TRBV20-1 to TRBJ2-5; D remains unclear. The V gene's germline CDR1 is DFQATT and CDR2 SNEGSKA (reference sequence). The CDR3 sequence is 15 residues long. With 3 bases removed from V and 2 bases from J, the gap between germline ends came to 16 bases. DNA for the CDR3: TGCAGTGCTAGTCTCTTAGAGACTCAACAAGAGACCCAGTACTTC. Translating gives CSASLLETQQETQYF.

This clone has only one observation. V gene TRBV7-8 combines with J gene TRBJ1-4; 7 nucleotides align to TRBD1. The germline V gene encodes CDR1 SGHVS and CDR2 FQNEAQ. This CDR3 region has 15 residues. The J segment lost 7 bases and the V segment lost 5 bases, leaving 10 bases of the junction unmatched. The chain's CDR3 is CASSPQTGRSEKLFF. The CDR3 nucleotides are TGTGCCAGCAGCCCCCAGACAGGGCGATCTGAAAAACTGTTTTTT.

The chain combines TRBV25-1 with TRBJ2-4, with 7 nucleotides matching TRBD2. This CDR3 is built from 15 residues. The germline V gene has CDR1 MGHDK and CDR2 SYGVNS. V lost 3 bases and J lost 8; bases outside the gene matches: 10. The DNA for the CDR3 is TGTGCCAGCAGTGATATAAGAGGGAGGGCCGACATTCAGTACTTC. Translated, it gives CASSDIRGRADIQYF.

The genes are TRBV6-1 and TRBJ2-7; possibly TRBD1 for D (6 bases). V shed 0 bases and J shed 3 bases, with 9 bases lying between them. Germline V CDR1 and CDR2: MNHNS, SASEGT. This CDR3 comprises 14 residues. This CDR3 is CASSEAPGDYEQYF. The CDR3 DNA follows: TGTGCCAGCAGTGAAGCCCCAGGGGACTACGAGCAGTACTTC.

The chain employs TRBV12-3 or TRBV12-4 and TRBJ1-6, with 7 positions matching TRBD1. The CDR3 totals 13 residues. The V segment lost 10 bases and the J segment 7 bases; nucleotides outside the gene matches: 7. The CDR3 sequence is CATTPGGNSPLHF. DNA for the CDR3: TGTGCCACTACCCCAGGGGGAAATTCACCCCTCCACTTT.

Only a few counts were recorded for this clone. The chain has TRBV7-2 and TRBJ1-5; possibly TRBD1 for D (5 bases). The V end was cut by 8 bases, the J end by 4 bases, with 15 bases between. CDR3 length equals 14 residues. Germline CDR1 reads SGHTA; CDR2 reads FQGNSA. The CDR3 DNA reads TGTGCCAGCGCCCGGTCGGGGGGGAATCAGCCCCAGCATTTT. Protein sequence: CASARSGGNQPQHF. The whole variable domain, remainder taken from reference TRBV7-2 and TRBJ1-5, is GAGVSQSPSNKVTEKGKDVELRCDPISGHTALYWYRQSLGQGLEFLIYFQGNSAPDKSGLPSDRFSAERTGGSVSTLTIQRTQQEDSAVYLCASARSGGNQPQHFGDGTRLSIL.

The sample holds one count of this clone. V and J are TRBV11-3 and TRBJ2-5, with D perhaps matching TRBD1 (6 bases). The length of the CDR3 is 13 residues. From germline, CDR1 is SGHNT and CDR2 YENEEA. V was trimmed by 5 bases and J by 4 bases, leaving 11 bases between them. CDR3 in amino acids: CASSRGGRETQYF. CDR3 DNA: TGTGCCAGCAGCCGAGGGGGTAGAGAGACCCAGTACTTC.

The chain joins TRBV24-1 to TRBJ2-3; TRBD1 matches 7 bases. The CDR3 runs to 17 residues. Trimming took 5 bases from V and 0 from J; bases not matched to a gene: 10. Germline values: CDR1 KGHDR, CDR2 SFDVKD. The CDR3 nucleotides are TGTGCCACCAGTGCCTTGGGGACAGAAGCTAGCACAGATACGCAGTATTTT. Its protein product is CATSALGTEASTDTQYF.

V gene TRBV5-1 combines with J gene TRBJ2-7; TRBD1 is a possible D gene (5 bases). Germline V lookup: CDR1 SGHRS, CDR2 YFSETQ. Between the trimmed V and J ends, which lost 0 bases and 8 bases, there was a span of 18 bases. This CDR3 spans 15 amino acids. CDR3 in amino acids: CASSLAAAEGVQQYF. The CDR3 bases are TGCGCCAGCAGCTTGGCGGCAGCCGAAGGGGTACAGCAGTACTTC.

The chain has TRBV19 and TRBJ2-3; 11 bases line up with TRBD2. This CDR3 region has 17 residues. CDR1 is LNHDA and CDR2 is SQIVND in the germline V gene (reference sequence). V shed 0 bases and J 6 bases; nucleotides not matched to a gene: 8. CDR3 in DNA: TGTGCCAGTAGTATAGAAGCTAGCGGGGGGATGAGGGATACGCAGTATTTT. Translation: CASSIEASGGMRDTQYF. The variable domain in full, with the rest retrieved from reference TRBV19 and TRBJ2-3, is DGGITQSPKYLFRKEGQNVTLSCEQNLNHDAMYWYRQDPGQGLRLIYYSQIVNDFQKGDIAEGYSVSREKKESFPLTVTSAQKNPTAFYLCASSIEASGGMRDTQYFGPGTRLTVL.

In regard to this clone: The same CDR3 can be traced to other DNA sequences in this sample. V usage is TRBV21-1 and J usage is TRBJ2-2; the table's TRBD2 call for D was not verified on the DNA. TRBV21-1 is a pseudogene. The CDR3 has 20 amino acids. The CDR3 sequence is CASSKGPAGGRALGTGELFF. In DNA form, the CDR3 reads TGTGCCAGCAGCAAAGGGCCAGCGGGGGGGCGGGCGTTAGGCACCGGGGAGCTGTTTTTT.

This clone was counted once. The chain employs TRBV4-1 and TRBJ2-7, with 8 bases lining up with TRBD1. Per germline, CDR1 MGHRA and CDR2 YSYEKL. The CDR3 spans 15 residues. J gave up 5 bases and V 4 bases, and 10 bases lay outside the gene matches. The CDR3 nucleotides read TGCGCCAGCAGCCCATTACCAGGGGGCCTGGACGAGCAGTACGTC. The encoded protein is CASSPLPGGLDEQYV.

The chain combines TRBV28 with TRBJ2-7; D is perhaps TRBD2 (5 bases). This CDR3 spans 12 amino acids. V was clipped by 4 bases and J by 12 bases, with 16 bases between them. Germline CDR1 MDHEN, CDR2 SYDVKM. The CDR3 DNA is TGTGCCAGCAGTTCCCAGGACTCCGTGGGGTACGTC. The encoded protein is CASSSQDSVGYV.